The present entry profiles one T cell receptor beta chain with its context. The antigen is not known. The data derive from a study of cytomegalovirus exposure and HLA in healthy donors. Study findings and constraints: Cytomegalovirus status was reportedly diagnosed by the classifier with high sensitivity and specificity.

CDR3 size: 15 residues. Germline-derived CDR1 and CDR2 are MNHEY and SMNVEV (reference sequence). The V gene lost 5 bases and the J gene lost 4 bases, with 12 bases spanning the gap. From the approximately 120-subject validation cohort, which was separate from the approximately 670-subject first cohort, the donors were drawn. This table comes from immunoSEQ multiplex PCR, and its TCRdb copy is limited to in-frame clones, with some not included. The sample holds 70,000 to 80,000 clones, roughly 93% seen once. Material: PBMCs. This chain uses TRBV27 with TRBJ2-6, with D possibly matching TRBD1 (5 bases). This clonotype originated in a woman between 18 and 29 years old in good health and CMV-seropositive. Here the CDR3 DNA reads TGTGCCAGCAGTGGAAGGGGTGGAGGGGCCAACGTCCTGACTTTC. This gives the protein CASSGRGGGANVLTF.